This section outlines one TCR beta chain sequence together with its context. Its antigen is unidentified. Sequencing was performed with immunoSEQ multiplex PCR; in TCRdb, only in-frame clones are kept and a portion is missing. Of about 130,000 clones listed, 88% are singletons. These data are taken from a study of T cell responses to AZD1222 COVID-19 vaccine. Study findings and constraints: Among the donors, most were white British and more were female, and clonal diversity was possibly underestimated. Vaccine-related CD4 TCRs covered spike, predominating at 160-218 and 743-854. Repertoires were obtained only post-peak T cell response.

The sample in question was peripheral blood, obtained on day 0 of AZD1222 vaccination. This sequence was found in an adult in good health.

The CDR3, as DNA: TGTGCCAGCAGTGAGCTCGGGACTAGCGGGAACAATGAGCAGTTCTTC. Amino acids: CASSELGTSGNNEQFF. The chain is built from TRBV25-1 and TRBJ2-1, with 13 bases fitting TRBD2. Germline CDR1 is MGHDK and CDR2 is SYGVNS. The CDR3 has 16 amino acids. The J segment lost 5 bases and the V segment lost 3 bases, leaving 4 bases of the junction unmatched.